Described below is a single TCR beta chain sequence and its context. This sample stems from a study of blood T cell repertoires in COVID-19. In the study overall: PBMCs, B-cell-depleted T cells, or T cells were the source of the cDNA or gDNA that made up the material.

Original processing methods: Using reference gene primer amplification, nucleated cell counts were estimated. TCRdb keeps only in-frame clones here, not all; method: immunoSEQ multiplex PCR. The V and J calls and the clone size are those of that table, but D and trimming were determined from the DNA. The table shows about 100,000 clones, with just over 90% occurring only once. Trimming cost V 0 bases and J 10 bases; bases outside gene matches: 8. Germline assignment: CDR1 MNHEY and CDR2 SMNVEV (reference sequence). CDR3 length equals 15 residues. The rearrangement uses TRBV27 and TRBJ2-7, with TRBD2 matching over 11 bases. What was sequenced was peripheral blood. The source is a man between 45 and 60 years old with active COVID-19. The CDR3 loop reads CASSLSGLAGGPQYF. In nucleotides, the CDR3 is TGTGCCAGCAGTTTATCGGGCCTAGCGGGGGGCCCCCAGTACTTC.